This is a list of T cell receptor beta chains from one sample in a study of blood T cells in healthy people across ages. TCRdb called the 5' RACE reads again in MiXCR, with one record for every CDR3 protein. The sample consists of roughly 1,300,000 distinct CDR3 sequences, 45% to 70% of them appearing once. Material for sequencing was blood. The receptors shown here come from a man between 18 and 35 years old in good health. Each CDR3 is given without its conserved first and last residue.

j_call: TRBJ1-1
v_call: TRBV4-1
cdr3_aa: ASSQEINTEAF

j_call: TRBJ2-1
v_call: TRBV5-1
cdr3_aa: ASSLLTSGRSSNEQF

j_call: TRBJ2-1
v_call: TRBV12-3/TRBV12-4
cdr3_aa: ASSFSPSGGNEQF

j_call: TRBJ1-5
v_call: TRBV4-1
cdr3_aa: ASSQESGDNQPQH

j_call: .
v_call: TRBV30
cdr3_aa: AWSAATGASYEQY

j_call: TRBJ2-1
v_call: TRBV4-3
cdr3_aa: ASSQEDMGVGISYNEQF

j_call: TRBJ2-6
v_call: TRBV20-1
cdr3_aa: SARAPGHSGANVLT

j_call: TRBJ2-3
v_call: TRBV2
cdr3_aa: ASSEASGRTDTQY

j_call: TRBJ2-7
v_call: TRBV7-2
cdr3_aa: ASSPRASLGEQY

j_call: TRBJ2-4
v_call: TRBV7-6
cdr3_aa: ASSLELAGRAKNIQY

j_call: TRBJ1-1
v_call: TRBV12-3/TRBV12-4
cdr3_aa: ASSLSGLAF

j_call: TRBJ2-7
v_call: TRBV6-5
cdr3_aa: ASRVSSGGSYEQY

j_call: TRBJ2-1
v_call: TRBV20-1
cdr3_aa: RAGQPYNEQF

j_call: TRBJ2-1
v_call: TRBV19
cdr3_aa: ASRRAGLAGVNEQF

j_call: TRBJ1-5
v_call: TRBV5-8
cdr3_aa: ASNPQGDQPQH

j_call: TRBJ2-7
v_call: TRBV7-2
cdr3_aa: ASSRFGGTSPYEQY

j_call: TRBJ2-7
v_call: TRBV20-1
cdr3_aa: SARDYTSGTSYEQY

j_call: .
v_call: TRBV9
cdr3_aa: ASSVGAGGYEQY

j_call: .
v_call: TRBV12-3/TRBV12-4
cdr3_aa: ASKGNTCEQY

j_call: .
v_call: TRBV20-1
cdr3_aa: SARGGDSRGPETQY

j_call: TRBJ2-7
v_call: TRBV7-2
cdr3_aa: ASSLVGSPY

j_call: TRBJ2-7
v_call: TRBV6-1
cdr3_aa: ASSEWYGYEQY

j_call: .
v_call: TRBV29-1
cdr3_aa: SVVPALGTGTGAQAQETQY

j_call: TRBJ2-1
v_call: TRBV11-2
cdr3_aa: ASSHLVSEQF

j_call: TRBJ1-2
v_call: TRBV11-2
cdr3_aa: ASSLEIRPNPRGYT

j_call: TRBJ1-2
v_call: TRBV27
cdr3_aa: ASSYRGLYADGYT

j_call: TRBJ1-1
v_call: TRBV9
cdr3_aa: ASSTQGSTEAF

j_call: TRBJ2-1
v_call: TRBV6-2/TRBV6-3
cdr3_aa: ASSPVERAYNEQF

j_call: TRBJ1-2
v_call: TRBV7-9
cdr3_aa: ASSRADLTGGYT

j_call: TRBJ1-5
v_call: TRBV20-1
cdr3_aa: SARNVGGTGQPQH

j_call: TRBJ2-7
v_call: TRBV7-2
cdr3_aa: ASSLALTGGSNNEQY

j_call: TRBJ1-1
v_call: TRBV4-2
cdr3_aa: ASSQDRLITEAF

j_call: TRBJ2-7
v_call: TRBV20-1
cdr3_aa: SARVPGQPSYEQY

j_call: TRBJ2-1
v_call: TRBV11-2
cdr3_aa: ASSMILAGGYNEQF

j_call: TRBJ2-7
v_call: TRBV29-1
cdr3_aa: SVVALYEQY

j_call: TRBJ2-4
v_call: TRBV6-5
cdr3_aa: ASSYNPVAKNIQY

j_call: TRBJ2-7
v_call: TRBV6-2/TRBV6-3
cdr3_aa: ASSQPYEQY

j_call: TRBJ1-1
v_call: TRBV21-1
cdr3_aa: ASPKPPDAAF

j_call: TRBJ2-3
v_call: TRBV6-1
cdr3_aa: ASTLLAGGTETQY

j_call: TRBJ2-7
v_call: TRBV20-1
cdr3_aa: SARDRDIVSYEQY

j_call: TRBJ1-5
v_call: TRBV28
cdr3_aa: ASRQGGDGQPQH

j_call: TRBJ1-6
v_call: TRBV21-1
cdr3_aa: ASSARDRKDGSPLH

j_call: .
v_call: TRBV4-3
cdr3_aa: ASSQDRTGGFYEQY

j_call: TRBJ2-5
v_call: TRBV14
cdr3_aa: ASSQASGRPYNEQY

j_call: TRBJ2-1
v_call: TRBV20-1
cdr3_aa: SARRLASNNEQF

j_call: TRBJ2-5
v_call: TRBV4-2
cdr3_aa: ASSQEGARETQY

j_call: TRBJ2-1
v_call: TRBV6-5
cdr3_aa: ASSTLAGAKNEQF

j_call: TRBJ2-6
v_call: TRBV4-2
cdr3_aa: ASSQEGSGANVLT